This is a list of T cell receptor beta chains from one sample in a study of blood T cell repertoires in COVID-19. Sequencing was performed with immunoSEQ multiplex PCR; in TCRdb, only in-frame clones are kept and a portion is missing. Seen here are approximately 150,000 clones, about 91% observed once, and the top ten hold 1.5%. The sequencing sample was made of peripheral blood. These receptors originate from a woman aged 60-70 years with acute or convalescent COVID-19. Each CDR3 is given with its conserved first and last residue. Fields, in order: D gene, V gene, clone size, J gene, CDR3 DNA, CDR3 protein. A D gene is named only where the DNA matches it firmly. Clone sizes are given selectively: once, few, many, or a class where the clone is expanded.

d_call: .
v_call: TRBV24-1
clone_size: .
j_call: TRBJ1-5
cdr3_nt: TGTGCCACCAGCATCGGGGGGGCAGGACAGCCCCAGCATTTT
cdr3_aa: CATSIGGAGQPQHF

d_call: TRBD1
v_call: TRBV19
clone_size: .
j_call: TRBJ2-7
cdr3_nt: TGTGCCAGTAGTGCAACAGGGGCCCACGAGCAGTACTTC
cdr3_aa: CASSATGAHEQYF

d_call: .
v_call: TRBV6-1
clone_size: many
j_call: TRBJ1-5
cdr3_nt: TGTGCCAGCAGTGACGGGGGAGGCCAGCCCCAGCATTTT
cdr3_aa: CASSDGGGQPQHF

d_call: TRBD1
v_call: TRBV24-1
clone_size: .
j_call: TRBJ2-1
cdr3_nt: TGTGCCACACAGACGACAGGGTTGAATGAGCAGTTCTTC
cdr3_aa: CATQTTGLNEQFF

d_call: TRBD1
v_call: TRBV19
clone_size: .
j_call: TRBJ1-6
cdr3_nt: TGTGCCAGTAGTATCAACCCGGACAGGGGGAGCTCCTATAATTCACCCCTCCACTTT
cdr3_aa: CASSINPDRGSSYNSPLHF

d_call: .
v_call: TRBV2
clone_size: .
j_call: TRBJ2-7
cdr3_nt: TGTGCCAGCAGTGAAGGCGACAGGTTGCCCTACGAGCAGTACTTC
cdr3_aa: CASSEGDRLPYEQYF

d_call: TRBD2
v_call: TRBV7-9
clone_size: .
j_call: TRBJ2-1
cdr3_nt: TGTGCCAGCAGCTTTCTAGCGGGGGGCTCGCGATACAATGAGCAGTTCTTC
cdr3_aa: CASSFLAGGSRYNEQFF

d_call: TRBD1
v_call: TRBV28
clone_size: .
j_call: TRBJ1-2
cdr3_nt: TGTGCCAGCTCGCCAGGGGGCGTCTATGGCTACACCTTC
cdr3_aa: CASSPGGVYGYTF

d_call: .
v_call: TRBV28
clone_size: .
j_call: TRBJ1-1
cdr3_nt: TGTGCCAGCAGTTTATGGGAACAGGGAATTGAAGCTTTCTTT
cdr3_aa: CASSLWEQGIEAFF

d_call: .
v_call: TRBV30
clone_size: .
j_call: TRBJ1-3
cdr3_nt: TGTGCCTGGAGTGTAACAGGCTCTGGAAACACCATATATTTT
cdr3_aa: CAWSVTGSGNTIYF

d_call: .
v_call: TRBV11-2
clone_size: .
j_call: TRBJ1-2
cdr3_nt: TGTGCCAGCAGCTCCGGCGGCTATGGCTACACCTTC
cdr3_aa: CASSSGGYGYTF

d_call: .
v_call: TRBV18
clone_size: .
j_call: TRBJ1-6
cdr3_nt: TGTGCCAGCTCACCACCGTCGAGCTCCTATAATTCACCCCTCCACTTT
cdr3_aa: CASSPPSSSYNSPLHF

d_call: TRBD1
v_call: TRBV12-5
clone_size: .
j_call: TRBJ1-4
cdr3_nt: TGTGCTAGTGAACCCCGGGACAGTCAAAATGAAAAACTGTTTTTT
cdr3_aa: CASEPRDSQNEKLFF

d_call: TRBD2
v_call: TRBV6-5
clone_size: .
j_call: TRBJ2-7
cdr3_nt: TGTGCCAGCAGTTACTCTAGCGGGGGCTACGAGCAGTACTTC
cdr3_aa: CASSYSSGGYEQYF

d_call: TRBD1
v_call: TRBV18
clone_size: .
j_call: TRBJ2-1
cdr3_nt: TGTGCCAGCTCGTTAACAGGGGACTACAATGAGCAGTTCTTC
cdr3_aa: CASSLTGDYNEQFF

d_call: .
v_call: TRBV11-2
clone_size: .
j_call: TRBJ1-2
cdr3_nt: TGTGCCAGCAGCCCAGATGGGGGGGCTGGCTACACCTTC
cdr3_aa: CASSPDGGAGYTF

d_call: .
v_call: TRBV5-8
clone_size: .
j_call: TRBJ2-7
cdr3_nt: TGTGCCAGCAGCTTCGCGGGACCCTCTATCTACGAGCAGTACTTC
cdr3_aa: CASSFAGPSIYEQYF

d_call: TRBD1
v_call: TRBV2
clone_size: .
j_call: TRBJ1-2
cdr3_nt: TGTGCCAGCAGTGAAGGTCCCGGGACAGGGATTCATGGCTACACCTTC
cdr3_aa: CASSEGPGTGIHGYTF

d_call: .
v_call: TRBV5-4
clone_size: .
j_call: TRBJ2-2
cdr3_nt: TGTGCCAGCAGACCTTCCCGGGGATCGAACACCGGGGAGCTGTTTTTT
cdr3_aa: CASRPSRGSNTGELFF

d_call: .
v_call: TRBV5-1
clone_size: .
j_call: TRBJ1-2
cdr3_nt: TGCGCCAGCAGCTTGGGGGCTACCCCGGGAGGGTACAGTGGCTACACCTTC
cdr3_aa: CASSLGATPGGYSGYTF

d_call: TRBD1
v_call: TRBV2
clone_size: .
j_call: TRBJ1-5
cdr3_nt: TGTGCCAACGGACAGGCTCCGAATCAGCCCCAGCATTTT
cdr3_aa: CANGQAPNQPQHF

d_call: TRBD1
v_call: TRBV10-3
clone_size: .
j_call: TRBJ2-2
cdr3_nt: TGTGCCATCAGGACCCCCGGGACAGGGGAATTCCGGGAGCTGTTTTTT
cdr3_aa: CAIRTPGTGEFRELFF

d_call: TRBD1
v_call: TRBV10-3
clone_size: .
j_call: TRBJ1-6
cdr3_nt: TGTGCCATCAGTGGACAGGGGACAGATTCACCCCTCCACTTT
cdr3_aa: CAISGQGTDSPLHF

d_call: .
v_call: TRBV11-3
clone_size: .
j_call: TRBJ1-1
cdr3_nt: TGTGCCAGCAGCTTTTCGACCGGGGGGACGGCGGCTTTCTTT
cdr3_aa: CASSFSTGGTAAFF

d_call: .
v_call: TRBV12-3/TRBV12-4
clone_size: .
j_call: TRBJ2-5
cdr3_nt: TGTGCCAGCAGTTTAAGGTCGGGGGAGACCCAGTACTTC
cdr3_aa: CASSLRSGETQYF

d_call: .
v_call: TRBV7-2
clone_size: .
j_call: TRBJ1-1
cdr3_nt: TGTGCCAGCAGCTCCGGGGGGGAAGGGCCTTCTCTTGGTTGGGCTTTCTTT
cdr3_aa: CASSSGGEGPSLGWAFF

d_call: .
v_call: TRBV21-1
clone_size: .
j_call: TRBJ1-4
cdr3_nt: TGTGCCAGCAGCCTCTCAGGCACAGGGATCCCTTCAACTAATGAAAAACTGTTTTTT
cdr3_aa: CASSLSGTGIPSTNEKLFF

d_call: TRBD1
v_call: TRBV6-2/TRBV6-3
clone_size: .
j_call: TRBJ1-1
cdr3_nt: TGTGCCAGCAGTTACCCCTCCGACAGGGGGCAATCGATGAACACTGAAGCTTTCTTT
cdr3_aa: CASSYPSDRGQSMNTEAFF

d_call: TRBD1
v_call: TRBV14
clone_size: .
j_call: TRBJ1-2
cdr3_nt: TGTGCCAGCAGCCTTAAGACAGGGACGGATGGCTACACCTTC
cdr3_aa: CASSLKTGTDGYTF